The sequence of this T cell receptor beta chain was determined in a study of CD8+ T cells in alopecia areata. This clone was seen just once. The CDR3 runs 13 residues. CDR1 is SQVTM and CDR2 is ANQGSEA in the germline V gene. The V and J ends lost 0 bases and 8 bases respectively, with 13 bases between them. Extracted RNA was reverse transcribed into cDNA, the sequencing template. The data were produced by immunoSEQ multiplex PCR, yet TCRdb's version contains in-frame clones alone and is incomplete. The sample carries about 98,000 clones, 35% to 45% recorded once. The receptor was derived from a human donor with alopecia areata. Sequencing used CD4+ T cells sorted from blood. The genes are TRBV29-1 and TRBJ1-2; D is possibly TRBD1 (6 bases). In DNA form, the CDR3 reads TGCAGCGTTGAAGATCCAGGGGATTACGGCTACACCTTC. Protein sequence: CSVEDPGDYGYTF.